This TCR beta chain was sequenced in a study of OX40 agonist ivuxolimab in advanced cancers. The wider study: Among those enrolled, mean age was around 55 years (range 23 to 79) and 82.7% were male.

Patients with a history of autoimmune disease or on systemic immunosuppression were excluded. Germline lookup yields CDR1 SQVTM and CDR2 ANQGSEA. The V gene lost 7 bases and the J gene lost 4 bases, with 16 bases spanning the gap. The CDR3 covers 13 residues. Sequenced by immunoSEQ multiplex PCR; TCRdb stores in-frame clones only, minus some. The sample lists about 62,000 clones; 79% were seen once. This sequence joins TRBV29-1 and TRBJ2-5; D is tentatively TRBD1 or TRBD2 (5 bases each). This clonotype originated in an adult with an advanced solid tumor such as melanoma, head and neck, liver or kidney cancer. The sequencing used CD4+ or CD8+ T cells sorted from blood, collected in a trial of the OX40 agonist ivuxolimab. The CDR3 DNA is TGCAGCGGGAGACCAGGGACGGTAGAGACCCAGTACTTC. As protein: CSGRPGTVETQYF.